This TCR beta chain was captured in a study of T cells in Graves' hyperthyroidism and ophthalmopathy. CDR1 is LNHDA, CDR2 SQIVND, per germline (reference sequence). Trimming pared 2 bases from V and 5 bases from J, leaving 9 bases between. This CDR3 contains 13 residues. Study results and limitations: Blood held most thyroid clonotypes expanded above 0.001 frequency.

Amplification targeted TCR beta CDR3 regions from RNA transcripts. First-round RT-PCR with HTBI primers amplified the TCR CDR3 region. TCRdb re-derived calls from the multiplex PCR reads in MiXCR, one entry per CDR3 protein. The top ten clones hold 8.9% of a sample with 800,000 or so distinct CDR3 sequences, around 38% of them seen once. This clonotype was seen repeatedly, ten times or more. Its antigen is still unknown. Recently diagnosed hyperthyroidism of less than 2 months' duration affected patients aged 18 to 65. This clonotype was sampled from a young man with Graves' hyperthyroidism. V usage is TRBV19 and J usage is TRBJ1-2; D gene uncertain. Sequencing was carried out using blood. The CDR3 spells CASSIPPGYGYTF. The CDR3, as DNA: TGTGCCAGTAGTATACCGCCTGGGTATGGCTACACCTTC.